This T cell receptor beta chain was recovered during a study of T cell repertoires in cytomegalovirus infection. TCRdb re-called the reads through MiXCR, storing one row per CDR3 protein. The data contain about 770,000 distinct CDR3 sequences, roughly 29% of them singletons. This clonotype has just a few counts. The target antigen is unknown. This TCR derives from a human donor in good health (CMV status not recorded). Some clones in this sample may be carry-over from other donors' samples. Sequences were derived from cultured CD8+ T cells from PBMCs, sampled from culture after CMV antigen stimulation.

The CDR3 loop reads CASSWGPDQETQYF. In DNA form, the CDR3 reads TGTGCCAGCAGCTGGGGGCCAGACCAAGAGACCCAGTACTTC. The chain is built from TRBV5-4 and TRBJ2-5; perhaps TRBD1 as D (6 bases). The CDR3 is 14 residues long. Trimming took off 3 bases at V and 0 bases at J, with 9 bases between the two ends. The germline gives CDR1 SGHNT, CDR2 YYREEE (reference sequence).